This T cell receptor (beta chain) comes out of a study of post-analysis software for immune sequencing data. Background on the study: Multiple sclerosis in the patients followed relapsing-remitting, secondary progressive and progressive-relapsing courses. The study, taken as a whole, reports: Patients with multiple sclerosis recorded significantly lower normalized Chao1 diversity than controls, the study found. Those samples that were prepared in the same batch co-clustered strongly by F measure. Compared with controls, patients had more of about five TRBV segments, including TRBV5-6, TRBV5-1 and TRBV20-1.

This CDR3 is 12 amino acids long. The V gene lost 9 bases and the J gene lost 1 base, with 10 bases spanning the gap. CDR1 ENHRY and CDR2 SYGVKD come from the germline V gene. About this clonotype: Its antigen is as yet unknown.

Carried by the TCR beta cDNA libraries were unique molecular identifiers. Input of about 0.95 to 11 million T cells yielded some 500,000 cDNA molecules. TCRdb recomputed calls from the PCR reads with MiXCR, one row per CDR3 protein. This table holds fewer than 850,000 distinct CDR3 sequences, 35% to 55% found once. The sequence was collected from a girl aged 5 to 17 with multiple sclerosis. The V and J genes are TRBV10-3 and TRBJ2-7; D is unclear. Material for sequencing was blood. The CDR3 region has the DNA TGTGCCATATCTGGGGAATCCTACGAGCAGTACTTC. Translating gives CAISGESYEQYF.